The 31 T cell receptor beta chains reported below all come from one sample, sequenced in a study of radiotherapy plus CTLA-4 blockade in lung cancer. Some clones are missing from TCRdb's copy, which holds only in-frame ones; the method was immunoSEQ multiplex PCR. The data contain tens of thousands of clones, around 86% of them singletons. The source material was peripheral blood, sampled from a patient treated with radiotherapy plus ipilimumab. All receptors come from a human donor with non-small cell lung cancer that progressed on radiotherapy plus ipilimumab.

The rearrangement uses TRBV5-1 and TRBJ2-7; D may match TRBD1 or TRBD2 (5 bases each). Germline V gene data show CDR1 as SGHRS and CDR2 as YFSETQ. V lost 3 bases to trimming and J lost 2 bases, with 12 bases between them. CDR3 size: 14 residues. The CDR3 sequence: CASSWDRPTYEQYF. CDR3 nucleotide sequence: TGCGCCAGCAGCTGGGACCGACCCACCTACGAGCAGTACTTC.

CDR3 residues: CASSQLRWKEETQYF. In DNA form, the CDR3 reads TGTGCCAGCAGTCAACTACGATGGAAGGAAGAGACCCAGTACTTC. The chain combines TRBV27 with TRBJ2-5; no definite D call. Looked up from germline, CDR1 is MNHEY and CDR2 is SMNVEV (reference sequence). The CDR3 runs 15 residues. V was shortened by 5 bases and J by 3 bases, with 16 bases between the two germline ends.

The chain couples TRBV14 to TRBJ2-3; D is unclear. This CDR3 is built from 15 residues. The V gene lost 4 bases and the J gene lost 2 bases, with 13 bases spanning the gap. CDR1 and CDR2 from the germline V gene are SGHDN and FVKESK. In nucleotides, the CDR3 is TGTGCCAGCAGCCCGTTTGGGCCTAACACAGATACGCAGTATTTT. It is translated as CASSPFGPNTDTQYF.

The rearrangement uses TRBV5-4 and TRBJ1-2, with D uncertain. V dropped 1 base and J dropped 5 bases, with 15 bases sitting between them. This CDR3 contains 15 residues. Germline V gives CDR1 SGHNT, CDR2 YYREEE (reference sequence). CDR3 residues: CASSLLGGKGYGYTF. The CDR3 DNA reads as TGTGCCAGCAGCTTGCTGGGAGGGAAGGGTTATGGCTACACCTTC.

The J gene is TRBJ2-5, the V gene TRBV2; D is unclear. The CDR3 extends over 13 amino acids. Germline values: CDR1 SNHLY, CDR2 FYNNEI. Between the trimmed V and J ends, which lost 4 bases and 2 bases, there was a span of 8 bases. This chain's CDR3 is CASSVDTQETQYF. CDR3 DNA sequence: TGTGCCAGCAGTGTAGACACACAAGAGACCCAGTACTTC.

The chain employs TRBV28 and TRBJ1-4, with D perhaps matching TRBD1 (5 bases). The germline gives CDR1 MDHEN, CDR2 SYDVKM. The CDR3 has 16 residues. V was shortened by 2 bases and J by 8 bases, with 18 bases between the two germline ends. The CDR3 DNA reads TGTGCCAGCAGTTTAATTGGAGGGGTGGGGCGCGAAAAACTGTTTTTT. It specifies CASSLIGGVGREKLFF.

The chain combines TRBV19 with TRBJ1-3; D is ambiguous. The germline CDR1 and CDR2 sequences are LNHDA and SQIVND (reference sequence). V was clipped by 2 bases and J by 0 bases, with 2 bases between them. This CDR3 contains 13 residues. The CDR3 spells CASSIHSGNTIYF. The CDR3, as DNA: TGTGCCAGTAGTATACACTCTGGAAACACCATATATTTT.

The chain links TRBV9 to TRBJ2-2, with 9 bases lining up with TRBD2. This CDR3 is built from 15 residues. V lost 7 bases and J lost 0; bases outside the gene matches: 4. The germline V gene encodes CDR1 SGDLS and CDR2 YYNGEE. Here the CDR3 reads CASGVAGANTGELFF. The CDR3 nucleotides read TGTGCCAGCGGAGTAGCGGGAGCGAACACCGGGGAGCTGTTTTTT.

This chain joins TRBV7-9 and TRBJ1-1; a possible D gene is TRBD1 (5 bases). The CDR3 loop spans 11 amino acids. The V gene's germline CDR1 is SEHNR and CDR2 FQNEAQ (reference sequence). CDR3 in amino acids: CSVGVDTEAFF. In DNA, the CDR3 is TGTTCTGTGGGGGTGGACACTGAAGCTTTCTTT.

V and J are TRBV2 and TRBJ2-1, with 11 bases fitting TRBD2. J was trimmed by 10 bases and V by 5 bases; bases with no gene match: 13. This CDR3 spans 16 amino acids. The germline V gene has CDR1 SNHLY and CDR2 FYNNEI. The DNA of the CDR3 is TGTGCCAGCAGTCCGCCGGGACTAGCGGATTCGGCCGAGCAGTTCTTC. Residues: CASSPPGLADSAEQFF.

The chain combines TRBV2 with TRBJ1-5; the D is unclear. With 4 bases removed from V and 0 bases from J, the gap between germline ends came to 4 bases. The germline gives CDR1 SNHLY, CDR2 FYNNEI. CDR3 length: 13 amino acids. This chain's CDR3 is CASSGVSNQPQHF. The CDR3 bases are TGTGCCAGCAGTGGCGTTAGCAATCAGCCCCAGCATTTT.

This clone has a single count. The chain recombines TRBV7-9 with TRBJ2-7; D possibly corresponds to TRBD1 (6 bases). The CDR3 has 14 amino acids. V gave up 5 bases and J gave up 0 bases, with 11 bases separating them. Germline CDR1 is SEHNR and CDR2 is FQNEAQ (reference sequence). The CDR3, as DNA: TGTGCCAGCAGCCCAGGACAGAGCTCCTACGAGCAGTACTTC. Encoded protein: CASSPGQSSYEQYF. Complete variable domain (other parts from reference TRBV7-9 and TRBJ2-7): DTGVSQNPRHKITKRGQNVTFRCDPISEHNRLYWYRQTLGQGPEFLTYFQNEAQLEKSRLLSDRFSAERPKGSFSTLEIQRTEQGDSAMYLCASSPGQSSYEQYFGPGTRLTVT.

The chain recombines TRBV5-5 with TRBJ2-3, with unresolved D. V gave up 4 bases and J gave up 0 bases, with 18 bases separating them. Germline V CDR1 and CDR2: SGHKS, YYEKEE (reference sequence). The CDR3 length is 17 residues. The CDR3 loop is CASSPEPMLASTDTQYF. CDR3 nucleotides: TGTGCCAGCAGCCCGGAACCCATGCTGGCTAGCACAGATACGCAGTATTTT.

The CDR3 protein is CASSQDLSGSPDTQYF. CDR3 sequence (DNA): TGCGCCAGCAGCCAAGATCTTAGCGGGAGTCCAGATACGCAGTATTTT. The V call is TRBV4-1, the J call TRBJ2-3, with TRBD2 identical over 9 bases. The CDR3 contains 16 residues. The V gene end was trimmed by 0 bases and the J gene end by 4 bases; junction bases not matched to a gene: 5. Germline assignment: CDR1 MGHRA and CDR2 YSYEKL.

The chain has TRBV28 and TRBJ2-5; 7 bases are a match to TRBD1. The junction had 9 bases not matched to a gene; V was cut back by 6 bases and J by 5 bases. The CDR3 has 14 amino acids. Germline-derived CDR1 and CDR2 are MDHEN and SYDVKM. This CDR3 reads CASSSDRVWETQYF. The CDR3 bases are TGTGCCAGCAGCTCCGACAGGGTATGGGAGACCCAGTACTTC.

The chain joins TRBV27 to TRBJ1-4; the match to TRBD1 covers 10 bases. Germline CDR1 MNHEY, CDR2 SMNVEV (reference sequence). Trimming cost V 6 bases and J 0 bases; bases outside gene matches: 10. CDR3 length: 18 amino acids. The CDR3 DNA is TGTGCCAGCAGGATGGACAGGGGGTCCTATTCAACTAATGAAAAACTGTTTTTT. This gives the protein CASRMDRGSYSTNEKLFF.

The gene calls are TRBV6-1 and TRBJ2-1; 11 positions match TRBD2. In germline, CDR1 is MNHNS, CDR2 SASEGT. V lost 6 bases, J lost 9 bases, and 4 bases stayed unmatched. The CDR3 is made up of 13 amino acids. CDR3 amino acids: CASSLGLAGEQFF. The CDR3 bases are TGTGCCAGCAGCCTCGGACTAGCGGGTGAGCAGTTCTTC.

The chain links TRBV2 to TRBJ2-5, with D uncertain. This CDR3 is 13 amino acids long. Trimming took 3 bases from V and 1 from J, leaving 6 bases between them. CDR1 and CDR2 from the germline V gene are SNHLY and FYNNEI. The CDR3 bases are TGTGCCAGCAGTGACCCTACCCAAGAGACCCAGTACTTC. As protein: CASSDPTQETQYF.

As for this clone: The junction shows a germline mismatch at one end, possibly a read error. CDR3 DNA: TGTGCCAGCAGCGAAGGGGCGGGCGGCGAGCAGTACTTC. Translated: CASSEGAGGEQYF. The chain links TRBV6-1 to TRBJ2-7, with D perhaps matching TRBD1 or TRBD2 (5 bases each). From germline, CDR1 is MNHNS and CDR2 SASEGT. This CDR3 is built from 13 residues.

The rearrangement links TRBV6-5 to TRBJ2-4; TRBD2 matches 7 bases. The length of the CDR3 is 15 residues. The V gene end was trimmed by 5 bases and the J gene end by 10 bases; junction bases not matched to a gene: 14. Per germline, CDR1 MNHEY and CDR2 SVGAGI. The CDR3 sequence is CASSPLRQRERIQYF. The CDR3 nucleotides are TGTGCCAGCAGTCCCCTTAGACAGCGGGAACGGATTCAGTACTTC.

The CDR3, as DNA: TGTGCCAGCAGCCAGAGACAGGGGTCTGAAGCTTTCTTT. Translating gives CASSQRQGSEAFF. V usage is TRBV7-3 and J usage is TRBJ1-1; 8 bases are shared with TRBD1. CDR3 length: 13 amino acids. The V segment lost 5 bases and the J segment 6 bases; nucleotides outside the gene matches: 5. From germline, CDR1 is SGHTA and CDR2 FQGTGA.

This chain connects TRBV27 to TRBJ1-2; no firm D call. Trimming removed 6 bases at V and 4 bases at J, with 12 bases between. Germline CDR1 MNHEY, CDR2 SMNVEV (reference sequence). This CDR3 comprises 13 residues. The CDR3 sequence is CASSHRAAYGYTF. CDR3 bases: TGTGCCAGCAGCCATAGGGCCGCCTATGGCTACACCTTC.

This clone was picked up a small number of times. The rearrangement joins TRBV4-1 to TRBJ1-5; D unresolved. V dropped 0 bases and J dropped 7 bases, with 13 bases sitting between them. Germline lookup yields CDR1 MGHRA and CDR2 YSYEKL. CDR3 length: 15 residues. The CDR3 region has the DNA TGCGCCAGCAGCCAAGATAGAGACCAGGAACAGCCCCAGCATTTT. Translated: CASSQDRDQEQPQHF.

Comments on this clone: Additional DNA sequences in this sample encode the identical CDR3. The chain uses TRBV2 and TRBJ2-3; no firm D call. Looked up from germline, CDR1 is SNHLY and CDR2 is FYNNEI. The CDR3 covers 13 residues. V was shortened by 7 bases and J by 7 bases, with 15 bases between the two germline ends. The CDR3 loop reads CASIFFRTNTQYF. The CDR3 DNA sequence: TGTGCCAGCATTTTCTTTCGTACCAATACGCAGTATTTT. The full variable domain, its missing parts supplied by reference TRBV2 and TRBJ2-3, is EPEVTQTPSHQVTQMGQEVILRCVPISNHLYFYWYRQILGQKVEFLVSFYNNEISEKSEIFDDQFSVERPDGSNFTLKIRSTKLEDSAMYFCASIFFRTNTQYFGPGTRLTVL.

This clone has only a few counts. This chain connects TRBV7-9 to TRBJ2-7; D uncertain. The germline gives CDR1 SEHNR, CDR2 FQNEAQ (reference sequence). With 7 bases removed from V and 2 bases from J, the gap between germline ends came to 9 bases. This CDR3 has 12 amino acids. The CDR3 nucleotides are TGTGCCAGCACCTCCATAGCCTACGAGCAGTACTTC. This encodes CASTSIAYEQYF.

This clone was seen a few times. The chain combines TRBV15 with TRBJ2-1, with D possibly matching TRBD2 (6 bases). The CDR3 is 17 amino acids. V gave up 3 bases and J gave up 0 bases, with 15 bases separating them. The germline V gene has CDR1 LNHNV and CDR2 YYDKDF (reference sequence). The CDR3 DNA reads as TGTGCCACCAGCAGGGAACGACTAGGTAGCTCCTACAATGAGCAGTTCTTC. Its protein product is CATSRERLGSSYNEQFF.

The genes are TRBV10-2 and TRBJ2-7; 7 positions agree with TRBD2. The CDR3 consists of 13 residues. CDR1 and CDR2 from the germline V gene are WSHSY and SAAADI. The trim removed 8 bases at V and 3 bases at J, leaving 7 bases unmatched. CDR3 nucleotide sequence: TGCGCCAGCGCCTATTCGGGGGGCTACGAGCAGTACTTC. Amino acid sequence: CASAYSGGYEQYF.

The chain employs TRBV27 and TRBJ2-1, with 10 positions matching TRBD2. J lost 5 bases, V lost 6 bases, and 10 bases had no gene match. Germline V gives CDR1 MNHEY, CDR2 SMNVEV (reference sequence). The CDR3 runs 16 residues. The CDR3 is CASRPIAGGLDNEQFF. CDR3 nucleotides: TGTGCCAGCAGGCCCATAGCGGGAGGCCTGGACAATGAGCAGTTCTTC.

This rearrangement joins TRBV5-1 to TRBJ2-5; a possible D gene is TRBD1 (6 bases). Germline CDR1 is SGHRS and CDR2 is YFSETQ. Trimming shortened V by 3 bases and J by 4 bases, and 16 bases separated the two germline ends. This CDR3 spans 15 amino acids. CDR3 amino acids: CASSYQSTGGETQYF. The CDR3 DNA follows: TGCGCCAGCAGCTATCAATCGACAGGAGGAGAGACCCAGTACTTC.

The chain uses TRBV7-2 and TRBJ2-7; D perhaps matches TRBD1 (5 bases). The CDR3 extends over 13 amino acids. Trimming removed 8 bases from V and 0 bases from J, with 11 bases in between. Germline V gene sequence: CDR1 SGHTA, CDR2 FQGNSA. The CDR3 region is CASRRGHSYEQYF. The CDR3 DNA sequence: TGTGCCAGCCGCCGTGGACACTCCTACGAGCAGTACTTC.

This chain uses TRBV5-6 with TRBJ2-3; D might be TRBD2 (6 bases). Between the trimmed V and J ends, which lost 2 bases and 2 bases, there was a span of 12 bases. This CDR3 is 15 amino acids long. Germline V gives CDR1 SGHDT, CDR2 YYEEEE. The CDR3 nucleotides read TGTGCCAGCAGCTTTTCGGCGGGGTACACAGATACGCAGTATTTT. Translated: CASSFSAGYTDTQYF.